This T cell receptor (beta chain) derives from a study of T-cell reconstitution after alpha-beta-depleted transplantation in children. This clonotype was detected many times. The J segment lost 5 bases and the V segment lost 0 bases, leaving 8 bases of the junction unmatched. The CDR3 covers 16 residues. Germline V gene sequence: CDR1 LGHNA, CDR2 YSLEER. Unique molecular identifiers were incorporated into the prepared TCRbeta library. TCRdb re-called the PCR reads through MiXCR, storing one row per CDR3 protein. Among 80,000 to 95,000 distinct CDR3 sequences listed, approximately 8.4% were seen once. The V and J genes are TRBV4-3 and TRBJ2-5, with 8 bases matching TRBD1. Sequenced here: PBMCs from the stem cell graft donor, sampled from the stem cell graft. This clonotype was sampled from a human donor who donated a stem cell graft to a child with congenital amegakaryocytic thrombocytopenia. CDR3 nucleotides: TGCGCCAGCAGCCAAGATTTAAACAGGGGGACGGAGACCCAGTACTTC. Encoded protein: CASSQDLNRGTETQYF.